The 6 T cell receptor beta chains below come from one sample, sequenced in a study of early T cells in non-severe SARS-CoV-2 infection. TCRdb fed the 5' RACE reads into MiXCR, producing one record per CDR3 protein. The sample lists some 33,000 distinct CDR3 sequences, around 5.9% occurring once. Input material: whole blood. The receptors were sampled from an adult who was a healthcare worker with PCR-confirmed SARS-CoV-2 infection or an uninfected control (not recorded which).

This clonotype was found many times. This chain links TRBV11-1 with TRBJ1-1; D gene unclear. The V end was cut by 5 bases, the J end by 4 bases, with 17 bases between. The CDR3 loop spans 15 amino acids. Germline CDR1 SGHAT, CDR2 FQDESV (reference sequence). The CDR3 protein is CASSAVWGRGTEAFF. The DNA for the CDR3 is TGTGCCAGCAGCGCCGTTTGGGGTCGTGGCACTGAAGCTTTCTTT.

The chain is built from TRBV18 and TRBJ2-7, with D possibly being TRBD2 (6 bases). CDR3 length: 14 residues. Trimming shortened V by 4 bases and J by 1 base, and 11 bases separated the two germline ends. Germline V gene sequence: CDR1 KGHSH, CDR2 LQKENI. Here the CDR3 DNA reads TGTGCCAGCTCACGGGGGACTGAATCCTACGAGCAGTACTTC. This codes for CASSRGTESYEQYF. Using reference TRBV18 and TRBJ2-7 for the parts outside the CDR3, the full variable domain is NAGVMQNPRHLVRRRGQEARLRCSPMKGHSHVYWYRQLPEEGLKFMVYLQKENIIDESGMPKERFSAEFPKEGPSILRIQQVVRGDSAAYFCASSRGTESYEQYFGPGTRLTVT.

The sample holds a few counts of this clonotype. V is TRBV6-2 or TRBV6-3 and J is TRBJ2-2, with TRBD1 matching over 8 bases. The V segment lost 7 bases and the J segment 2 bases; nucleotides outside the gene matches: 9. The CDR3 has 16 residues. Germline CDR1 reads MNHEY; CDR2 reads SVGEGT. CDR3 protein: CASTQLGTGNTGELFF. CDR3 bases: TGTGCCAGCACCCAACTAGGGACAGGAAACACCGGGGAGCTGTTTTTT.

This clonotype was observed at least ten times. The chain is built from TRBV7-2 and TRBJ2-1; a weak D match, TRBD2 (5 bases). V lost 3 bases and J lost 4, with 13 bases in between. This CDR3 has 15 residues. Germline CDR1 SGHTA, CDR2 FQGNSA. DNA of the CDR3: TGTGCCAGCAGCTTCTCCGGGATGGGGTACAATGAGCAGTTCTTC. This translates into CASSFSGMGYNEQFF.

Regarding this clonotype: This may arise from a read error, as a much more abundant clone is one base away. The chain has TRBV11-2 and TRBJ2-3; 7 bases match TRBD2. The trim removed 5 bases at V and 4 bases at J, leaving 15 bases unmatched. Germline CDR1 is SGHAT and CDR2 is FQNNGV. The CDR3 consists of 17 residues. This CDR3 is CASSHQNGTISPDTQYF. As DNA, the CDR3 is TGTGCCAGCAGCCACCAGAACGGGACTATCTCCCCAGATACGCAGTATTTT. The full variable domain, completed using reference TRBV11-2 and TRBJ2-3, is EAGVAQSPRYKIIEKRQSVAFWCNPISGHATLYWYQQILGQGPKLLIQFQNNGVVDDSQLPKDRFSAERLKGVDSTLKIQPAKLEDSAVYLCASSHQNGTISPDTQYFGPGTRLTVL.

This clonotype was seen repeatedly, ten times or more. The J gene is TRBJ1-1, the V gene TRBV4-1; 7 bases are shared with TRBD1. J lost 0 bases, V lost 4 bases, and 8 bases had no gene match. This CDR3 has 16 amino acids. CDR1 is MGHRA, CDR2 YSYEKL, per germline. The CDR3 DNA follows: TGCGCCAGCAGCCGCTACCGACAGGGAGTGAACACTGAAGCTTTCTTT. Protein product: CASSRYRQGVNTEAFF.